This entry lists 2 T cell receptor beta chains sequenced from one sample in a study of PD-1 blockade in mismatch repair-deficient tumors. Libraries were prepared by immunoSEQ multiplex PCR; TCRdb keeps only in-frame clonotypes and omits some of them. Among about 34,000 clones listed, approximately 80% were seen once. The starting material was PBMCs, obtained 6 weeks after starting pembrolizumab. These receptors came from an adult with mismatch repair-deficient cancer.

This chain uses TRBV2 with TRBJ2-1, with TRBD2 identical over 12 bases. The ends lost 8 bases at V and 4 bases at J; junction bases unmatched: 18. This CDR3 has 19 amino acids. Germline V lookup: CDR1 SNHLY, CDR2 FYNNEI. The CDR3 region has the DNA TGTGCCAGCCTTGAGGCCCCGGGACTAGCGGGCACCCGGTACAATGAGCAGTTCTTC. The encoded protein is CASLEAPGLAGTRYNEQFF.

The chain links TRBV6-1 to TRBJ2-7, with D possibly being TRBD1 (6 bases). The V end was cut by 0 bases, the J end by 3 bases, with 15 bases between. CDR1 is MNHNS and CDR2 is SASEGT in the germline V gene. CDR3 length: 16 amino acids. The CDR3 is CASSEAWTVGVYEQYF. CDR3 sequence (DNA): TGTGCCAGCAGTGAAGCGTGGACAGTTGGGGTCTACGAGCAGTACTTC.